The 5 T cell receptor beta chains in this list originate from one sample, sequenced in a study of beta chain features in type 1 diabetes (dated by TCRdb to between 2018 and 2020). Libraries were made using the immunoSEQ multiplex PCR assay. The entire isolated RNA was reverse transcribed using the High Capacity cDNA Reverse Transcription Kit, and thus expressed TCRB transcripts were sequenced. TCRdb provides this immuneACCESS table in a form limited to in-frame rearrangements. Some clones are lacking; in checked studies, under half of them reflect an unresolved V gene, and why the rest are absent is not known. The sample table holds 600,000 to 650,000 clones, of which 15% to 19% were seen once. The ten largest clones capture about 0.097% of the sample. Sequenced material: naive CD4+ T cells from blood. Taken with the paper, the label for cell subset or site translates to: true naive CD4+ T cells. Receptor source: a man aged 18 to 35 in good health.

As regards this clone: Other nucleotide sequences in the sample specify the same CDR3. The chain employs TRBV2 and TRBJ1-2; no clear D gene. The CDR3 sequence is 13 residues long. Trimming left V 4 bases short and J 2 bases short, with 8 bases between. CDR1 SNHLY and CDR2 FYNNEI come from the germline V gene. CDR3 bases: TGTGCCAGCAGTGGGGATATAAACTATGGCTACACCTTC. It specifies CASSGDINYGYTF.

The V call is TRBV4-2, the J call TRBJ1-2; the D gene is possibly TRBD1 (6 bases). Germline loops: CDR1 LGHNA, CDR2 YNFKEQ. CDR3 length: 15 residues. V was pared by 1 base and J by 4 bases, with 13 bases between. The CDR3 loop reads CASSQGGQSSYGYTF. CDR3 in DNA: TGTGCCAGCAGCCAAGGAGGACAGTCAAGCTATGGCTACACCTTC.

Comment on this clone: The same CDR3 arises from other DNA sequences in this sample as well. The CDR3 spells CSARLGDTQYF. CDR3 nucleotide sequence: TGCAGTGCTAGGCTGGGAGATACGCAGTATTTT. The chain has TRBV20-1 and TRBJ2-3; no definite D call. Germline assignment: CDR1 DFQATT and CDR2 SNEGSKA (reference sequence). The CDR3 spans 11 residues. V lost 3 bases, J lost 5 bases, and 6 bases lay in between.

This clone was counted between two and nine times. The rearrangement uses TRBV5-1 and TRBJ2-2; D is uncertain. V lost 0 bases and J 2 bases, leaving 2 bases between the germline ends. Germline V CDR1 and CDR2: SGHRS, YFSETQ. The CDR3 is 13 residues long. CDR3 nucleotides: TGCGCCAGCAGCTTGGCCAACACCGGGGAGCTGTTTTTT. It translates to CASSLANTGELFF.

The gene calls are TRBV19 and TRBJ2-7; TRBD1 matches at 12 bases. From germline, CDR1 is LNHDA and CDR2 SQIVND (reference sequence). This CDR3 is built from 15 residues. Trimming took 4 bases from V and 2 from J; bases not matched to a gene: 3. CDR3 sequence: CASSTRDRGPYEQYF. As DNA, the CDR3 is TGTGCCAGTAGTACGCGGGACAGGGGGCCCTACGAGCAGTACTTC.